The entry below gives a single T cell receptor (beta chain) sequence along with its context. As yet, its antigen is unknown. The entry originates in a study of molecular identifiers for immune sequencing clone quantification. Whole-study context: Replicate experiments divided RNA from around 20,000 or 100,000 naive CD8 cells into five parts and sequenced four.

TCRdb redid the calling of the PCR reads with MiXCR, one entry per CDR3 protein. This table holds approximately 590,000 distinct CDR3 sequences, about 25% found once. Overall study results and limits: In a background of about a million naive cells, spiked Jurkat TCR RNA from one cell was reportedly detectable.

The sequence was collected from a human donor in good health. Some libraries in this study had Jurkat cell RNA spiked in. Source material: naive CD8+ T cells from blood, with Jurkat cell RNA spiked in. Subset in this sample: FACS-sorted CD8+CD4-CCR7+CD45RA+ naive T cells.

CDR3 DNA sequence: TGCGCCAGCAGCCAAGATCCGGTCAGCTCCTACAATGAGCAGTACTTC. It encodes CASSQDPVSSYNEQYF. The rearrangement joins TRBV4-3 to TRBJ2-1; D uncertain. The J call may be faulty, since TRBJ2-7 better matches the DNA end. This CDR3 contains 16 residues. Germline V lookup: CDR1 LGHNA, CDR2 YSLEER.